One and the same sample provided the 5 T cell receptor beta chains below, sequenced in a study of beta chain features in type 1 diabetes. Which antigens these TCRs recognize remains unknown. Since all of the isolated RNA was reverse transcribed, expressed TCRB transcripts were what got sequenced. Some clones are missing from TCRdb's copy, which holds only in-frame ones; the method was immunoSEQ multiplex PCR. The repertoire holds 330,000 or so clones, with around 13% as singletons. Study observations and caveats: People with Type 1 diabetes carried modestly yet significantly shorter TCRB CDR3s in all four CD4+ subsets.

The sample was naive CD4+ T cells from blood. All receptors come from a woman younger than 30 with type 1 diabetes.

The rearrangement uses TRBV11-2 and TRBJ2-5, with D unresolved. Germline V lookup: CDR1 SGHAT, CDR2 FQNNGV. Deletions cut 6 bases from V and 5 bases from J, with 7 bases between. This CDR3 spans 11 amino acids. The CDR3: CASRYGETQYF. For the CDR3, the DNA is TGTGCCAGCAGATACGGGGAGACCCAGTACTTC.

Only a few counts were recorded for this clone. This chain uses TRBV7-2 with TRBJ2-5; TRBD1 is a possible D gene (5 bases). The CDR3 consists of 13 residues. The germline V and J ends were trimmed by 3 bases and 3 bases, with 8 bases remaining between them. Germline V lookup: CDR1 SGHTA, CDR2 FQGNSA. This CDR3 reads CASSFQGEETQYF. Written as DNA, the CDR3 is TGTGCCAGCAGCTTCCAGGGTGAAGAGACCCAGTACTTC.

The chain employs TRBV5-1 and TRBJ2-1; D is unclear. Germline CDR1 reads SGHRS; CDR2 reads YFSETQ. Trimming took 0 bases from V and 7 from J, leaving 11 bases between them. CDR3 length: 14 residues. The CDR3 loop is CASSLGFSRNEQFF. As DNA, the CDR3 is TGCGCCAGCAGCTTGGGATTTTCGAGAAATGAGCAGTTCTTC.

This clone came up a few times. The genes are TRBV4-2 and TRBJ2-5; D possibly corresponds to TRBD2 (5 bases). CDR1 is LGHNA, CDR2 YNFKEQ, per germline. The V end was cut by 1 base, the J end by 2 bases, with 14 bases between. The CDR3 consists of 16 residues. The CDR3 nucleotides are TGTGCCAGCAGCCAAGTGGCGGGCCTAGCTCAAGAGACCCAGTACTTC. Protein: CASSQVAGLAQETQYF.

Only a few counts were recorded for this clone. The CDR3 here is CASSATKDRGYQPQHF. The CDR3 DNA reads TGTGCCAGCAGCGCCACGAAGGACAGGGGGTATCAGCCCCAGCATTTT. The rearrangement links TRBV13 to TRBJ1-5, with 10 bases matching TRBD1. The germline V gene encodes CDR1 PRHDT and CDR2 FYEKMQ (reference sequence). CDR3 size: 16 residues. V dropped 5 bases and J dropped 5; count of bases not matched to a gene: 9. Combining the CDR3 with reference TRBV13 and TRBJ1-5 gives the whole variable domain AAGVIQSPRHLIKEKRETATLKCYPIPRHDTVYWYQQGPGQDPQFLISFYEKMQSDKGSIPDRFSAQQFSDYHSELNMSSLELGDSALYFCASSATKDRGYQPQHFGDGTRLSIL.